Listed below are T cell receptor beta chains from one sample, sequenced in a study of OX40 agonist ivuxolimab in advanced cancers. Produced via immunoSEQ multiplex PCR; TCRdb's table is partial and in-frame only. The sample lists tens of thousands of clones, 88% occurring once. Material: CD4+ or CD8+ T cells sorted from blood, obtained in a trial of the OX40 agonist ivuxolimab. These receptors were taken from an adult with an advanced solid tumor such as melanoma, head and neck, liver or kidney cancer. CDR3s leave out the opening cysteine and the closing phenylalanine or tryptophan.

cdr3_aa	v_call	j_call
ASKTGTGSSPLH	TRBV6-5	TRBJ1-6
ATGQASGNTIY	TRBV28	TRBJ1-3
SALLAYEQY	TRBV20-1	TRBJ2-7
SVDGLAGQETQY	TRBV29-1	TRBJ2-5
ASSGGTGTSYEQY	TRBV7-9	TRBJ2-7
ASSLEASGRRNEQF	TRBV7-9	TRBJ2-1
ASSTGIGRYEQY	TRBV5-1	TRBJ2-7
ASKGSGNTEAF	TRBV6-1	TRBJ1-1
ASSLGRDRNGYT	TRBV7-9	TRBJ1-2
ASSPRQGDRNEQF	TRBV18	TRBJ2-1
ASSSFPGVNTGELF	TRBV27	TRBJ2-2
ASSYSAGTGNEQF	TRBV6-6	TRBJ2-1
ASSLVGQGDGSPLH	TRBV7-9	TRBJ1-6
ASSQTGVGLLPQY	TRBV6-1	TRBJ2-3
ASSFRPYGYT	TRBV27	TRBJ1-2
ASSQVTREESSYNEQF	TRBV14	TRBJ2-1
ASSTTSGGSYEQY	TRBV19	TRBJ2-7